The rows below give T cell receptor beta chains drawn from one sample of a study of CXCR3-negative and CXCR3-positive naive CD8 T cells. TCRdb derives one entry per CDR3 protein from the 5' RACE reads, leaving out DNA. The sample includes around 80,000 distinct CDR3 sequences. The sample consisted of naive CXCR3+ CD8+ T cells from blood. The receptors derive from a human donor in good health. Some clones in this sample may be carry-over from other donors' samples. CDR3s include the opening cysteine and the closing phenylalanine or tryptophan. Each record gives: V gene, J gene, CDR3 protein.

TRBV7-2	TRBJ2-1	CASSFWDSRSHNEQFF
TRBV12-3/TRBV12-4	TRBJ2-1	CASSISGGTYNEQFF
TRBV2	TRBJ2-4	CASTGQTKNIQYF
TRBV28	TRBJ1-1	CASSTLTGDTEAFF
TRBV11-3	TRBJ1-1	CASSLSGTQNTEAFF
TRBV6-5	TRBJ2-7	CASSWGQGAGEQYF
TRBV5-5	TRBJ2-1	CASSPDVSYNEQFF
TRBV6-6	TRBJ2-1	CASSYPGNHNEQFF
TRBV7-8	TRBJ2-7	CASSLSLTYEQYF
TRBV3-1	TRBJ2-3	CASSPGLAGSTDTQYF
TRBV29-1	TRBJ2-7	CSVEGIGESYEQYF
TRBV27	TRBJ2-2	CASSSRGLAGGPGTGELFF
TRBV28	TRBJ2-3	CASSPVGVGAGTDTQYF
TRBV12-5	TRBJ1-2	CASGLALRNRSYGYTF
TRBV5-4	TRBJ2-7	CASSPGPGGGYEQYF
TRBV7-8	TRBJ2-6	CASSLLGSGANVLTF
TRBV14	TRBJ2-1	CASSQALAGGRYNEQFF
TRBV29-1	TRBJ1-1	CSVVGADAEAFF
TRBV29-1	TRBJ2-1	CSAGGAGNEQFF
TRBV29-1	TRBJ2-3	CSVEVELAGGLGTDTQYF
TRBV28	TRBJ1-5	CASSFLQGAGNQPQHF
TRBV28	TRBJ1-2	CASSLSRGVNGYTF
TRBV7-3	TRBJ2-1	CASSTGGLNEQFF
TRBV20-1	TRBJ2-1	CSASAGYNEQFF
TRBV13	TRBJ2-4	CASSSTGTGGPENIQYF
TRBV15	TRBJ2-2	CATSRERGGPGELFF
TRBV14	TRBJ2-2	CASSQELASGELFF
TRBV15	TRBJ2-5	CATSRDRPAAPLVGTQYF
TRBV28	TRBJ2-7	CASSFRDTTYEQYF
TRBV12-5	TRBJ2-1	CASGLGPGIEQFF
TRBV29-1	TRBJ1-1	CSVVGQNTEAFF
TRBV18	TRBJ1-2	CASAETTGSRNIYGYTF
TRBV6-2/TRBV6-3	TRBJ2-1	CASIGGPRYNEQFF
TRBV28	TRBJ1-6	CASSDSISGSPLHF
TRBV7-9	TRBJ2-3	CASSLAPQGLDGYF
TRBV10-3	TRBJ1-1	CAISEPRRSTEAFF
TRBV19	TRBJ1-1	CASIRSGVGDTEAFF
TRBV23-1	TRBJ1-2	CASSQGLPHGYTF
TRBV28	TRBJ2-1	CASSFGGASYNEQFF
TRBV7-9	TRBJ1-2	CASSASNIGGGGYGYTF
TRBV28	TRBJ2-7	CASSQTGTGVMGAYEQYF
TRBV28	TRBJ1-2	CASSSGNAVYGYTF
TRBV4-3	TRBJ2-7	CASSQREAGYEQYF
TRBV28	TRBJ2-3	CASSLLSSGITDTQYF
TRBV7-9	TRBJ2-7	CASSLVPGSGEQYF
TRBV6-2/TRBV6-3	TRBJ2-7	CASRDYGEQYF
TRBV7-9	TRBJ2-7	CASSSFRTSGGLHEQYF
TRBV13	TRBJ1-1	CASSRTDRDPTEAFF
TRBV12-3/TRBV12-4	TRBJ2-1	CASSYGWSEQFF
TRBV29-1	TRBJ1-6	CPGRAGRRGNSPLHF
TRBV5-1	TRBJ2-5	CASSLTSGREEETQYF
TRBV5-5	TRBJ2-1	CASSLVPNEQFF
TRBV5-1	TRBJ2-2	CASSLTGVTVSNTGELFF
TRBV4-1	TRBJ1-5	CASSQEWGGNNQPQHF
TRBV6-5	TRBJ1-4	CASSYSGSLATNEKLFF
TRBV3-1	TRBJ2-5	CASRGAGRETQYF
TRBV5-1	TRBJ2-5	CASRGVAGTYQETQYF
TRBV28	TRBJ2-7	CASSFPDTFYEQYF
TRBV3-1	TRBJ2-2	CASLAAGELFF
TRBV10-3	TRBJ2-3	CAISESIGTGYDTQYF